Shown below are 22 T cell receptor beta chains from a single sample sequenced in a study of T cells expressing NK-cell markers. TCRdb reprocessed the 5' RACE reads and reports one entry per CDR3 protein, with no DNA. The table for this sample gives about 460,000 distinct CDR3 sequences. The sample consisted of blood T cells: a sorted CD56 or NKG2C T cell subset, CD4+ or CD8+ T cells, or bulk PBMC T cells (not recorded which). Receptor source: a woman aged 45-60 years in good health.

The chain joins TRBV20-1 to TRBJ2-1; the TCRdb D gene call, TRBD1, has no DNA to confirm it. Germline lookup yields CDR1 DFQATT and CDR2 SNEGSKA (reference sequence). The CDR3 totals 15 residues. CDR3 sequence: CSARFSTGSPREQFF.

This chain's CDR3 is CASSPADNYGYTF. The chain joins TRBV18 to TRBJ1-2. This CDR3 has 13 amino acids. CDR1 KGHSH and CDR2 LQKENI come from the germline V gene.

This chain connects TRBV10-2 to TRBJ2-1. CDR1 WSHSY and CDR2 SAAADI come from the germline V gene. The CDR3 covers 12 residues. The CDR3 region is CASSEPGIEQFF.

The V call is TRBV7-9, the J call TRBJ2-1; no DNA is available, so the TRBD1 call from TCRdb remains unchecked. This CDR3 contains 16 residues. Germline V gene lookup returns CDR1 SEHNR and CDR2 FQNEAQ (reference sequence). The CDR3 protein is CASSSLGGNSYNEQFF.

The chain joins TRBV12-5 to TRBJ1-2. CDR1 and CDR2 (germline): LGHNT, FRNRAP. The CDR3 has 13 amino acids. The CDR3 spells CASGFVPDYGYTF.

CDR3 protein: CASRDYSSGELFF. The chain has TRBV6-2 or TRBV6-3 and TRBJ2-2; checking the TCRdb D call of TRBD2 is not possible without DNA. This CDR3 comprises 13 residues. The germline gives CDR1 MNHEY, CDR2 SVGEGT.

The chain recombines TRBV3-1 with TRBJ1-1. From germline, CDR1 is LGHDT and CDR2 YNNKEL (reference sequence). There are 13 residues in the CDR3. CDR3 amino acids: CASEGFGDTEAFF.

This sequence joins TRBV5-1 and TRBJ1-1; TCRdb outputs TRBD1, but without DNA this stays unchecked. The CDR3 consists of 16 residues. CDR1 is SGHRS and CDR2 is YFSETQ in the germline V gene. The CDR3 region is CASSSTPGTVNTEAFF. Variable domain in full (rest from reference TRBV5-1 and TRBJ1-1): KAGVTQTPRYLIKTRGQQVTLSCSPISGHRSVSWYQQTPGQGLQFLFEYFSETQRNKGNFPGRFSGRQFSNSRSEMNVSTLELGDSALYLCASSSTPGTVNTEAFFGQGTRLTVV.

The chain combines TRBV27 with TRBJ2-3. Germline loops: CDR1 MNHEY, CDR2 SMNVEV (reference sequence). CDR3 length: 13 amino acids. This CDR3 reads CASSSQTFDTQYF.

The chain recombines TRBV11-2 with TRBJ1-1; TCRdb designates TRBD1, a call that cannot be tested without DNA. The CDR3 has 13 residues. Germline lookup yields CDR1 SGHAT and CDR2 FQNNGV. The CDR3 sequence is CASSFAGVGEAFF.

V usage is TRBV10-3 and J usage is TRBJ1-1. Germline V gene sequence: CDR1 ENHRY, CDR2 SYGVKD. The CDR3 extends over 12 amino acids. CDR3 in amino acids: CAISSKATEAFF.

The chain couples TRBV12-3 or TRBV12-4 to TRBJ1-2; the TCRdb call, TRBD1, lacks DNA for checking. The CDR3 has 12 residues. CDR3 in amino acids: CASSLTGDGYTF.

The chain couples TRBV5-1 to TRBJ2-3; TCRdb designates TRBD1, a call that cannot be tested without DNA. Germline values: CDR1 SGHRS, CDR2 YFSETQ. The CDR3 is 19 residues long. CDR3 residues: CASSLAGRPGSTSTDTQYF.

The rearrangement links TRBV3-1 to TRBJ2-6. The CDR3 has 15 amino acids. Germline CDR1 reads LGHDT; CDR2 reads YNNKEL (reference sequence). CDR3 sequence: CASRVTPAGANVLTF.

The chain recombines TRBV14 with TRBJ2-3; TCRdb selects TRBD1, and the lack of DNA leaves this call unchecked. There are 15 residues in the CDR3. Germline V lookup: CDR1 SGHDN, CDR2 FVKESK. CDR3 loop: CASSLGHLITDTQYF.

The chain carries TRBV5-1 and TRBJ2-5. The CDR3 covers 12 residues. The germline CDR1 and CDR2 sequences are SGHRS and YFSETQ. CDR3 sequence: CASSLDRETQYF.

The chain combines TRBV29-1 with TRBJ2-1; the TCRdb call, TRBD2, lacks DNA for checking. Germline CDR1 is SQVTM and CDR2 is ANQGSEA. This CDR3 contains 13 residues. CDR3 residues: CSATSGRRIEQFF.

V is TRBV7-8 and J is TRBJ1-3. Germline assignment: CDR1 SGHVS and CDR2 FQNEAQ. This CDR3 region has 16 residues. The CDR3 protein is CASSPRRQQGGNTIYF. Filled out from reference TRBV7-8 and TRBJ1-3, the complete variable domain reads GAGVSQSPRYKVAKRGQDVALRCDPISGHVSLFWYQQALGQGPEFLTYFQNEAQLDKSGLPSDRFFAERPEGSVSTLKIQRTQQEDSAVYLCASSPRRQQGGNTIYFGEGSWLTVV.

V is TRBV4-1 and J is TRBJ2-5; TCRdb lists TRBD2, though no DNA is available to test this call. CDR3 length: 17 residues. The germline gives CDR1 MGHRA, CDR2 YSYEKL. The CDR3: CASSQEETSGRPETQYF.

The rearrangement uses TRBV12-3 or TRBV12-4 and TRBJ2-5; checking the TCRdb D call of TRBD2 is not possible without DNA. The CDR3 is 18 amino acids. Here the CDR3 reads CASSSSRAGVSPQETQYF.

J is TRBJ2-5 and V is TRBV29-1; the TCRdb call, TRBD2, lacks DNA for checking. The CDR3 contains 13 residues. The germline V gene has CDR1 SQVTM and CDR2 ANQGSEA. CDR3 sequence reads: CSVRAALEETQYF.

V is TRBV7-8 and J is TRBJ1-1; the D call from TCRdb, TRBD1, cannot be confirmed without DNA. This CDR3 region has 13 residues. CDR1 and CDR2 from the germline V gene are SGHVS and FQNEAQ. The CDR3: CASSGDGYRGAFF.